The clone carrying this TCR beta chain was picked up many times. Its antigen remains unknown. The sample comes from a study of OX40 agonist ivuxolimab in advanced cancers. Study in general: The study gave patients intravenous ivuxolimab at 0.01 to 10 mg/kg every 2 weeks. Study results and limitations: In the 0.1-3.0 mg/kg groups, partial responders showed among the lowest expansion. Certain nonresponders additionally had low normalized T-cell clonal expansion.

The repertoire was sequenced with immunoSEQ multiplex PCR; TCRdb's copy has only in-frame clones and lacks some. This sample has 55,000 to 65,000 clones, with roughly 82% found just once. V was trimmed by 5 bases and J by 4 bases, leaving 18 bases between them. This CDR3 region has 15 residues. CDR1 is SGHRS, CDR2 YFSETQ, per germline. It was autoimmune disease history or systemic immunosuppression that excluded patients. This sequence originates from an adult with an advanced solid tumor such as melanoma, head and neck, liver or kidney cancer. Material: CD4+ or CD8+ T cells sorted from blood, obtained in a trial of the OX40 agonist ivuxolimab. J is TRBJ1-1 and V is TRBV5-1; tentative D call: TRBD1 (5 bases). The CDR3, as DNA: TGCGCCAGCAGGGGTGGTGGTTTGAGGGGCACTGAAGCTTTCTTT. The encoded protein is CASRGGGLRGTEAFF.